Each of the 2 T cell receptor beta chains below was sequenced from the same sample in a study of CD8 T cells in Susac syndrome. The authors reverse transcribed about 0.5 to 1 ug RNA with random hexamers. Each CDR3 protein gets one entry after TCRdb re-called the immunoSEQ multiplex PCR reads with MiXCR. The table shows approximately 210,000 distinct CDR3 sequences, with about 95% occurring only once. The sample comprised CD4+ T cells from PBMCs. The receptors were sampled from a human donor with Susac syndrome.

The chain has TRBV20-1 and TRBJ1-1; D possibly corresponds to TRBD1 (6 bases). Germline values: CDR1 DFQATT, CDR2 SNEGSKA (reference sequence). The CDR3 loop spans 12 amino acids. Deletions cut 0 bases from V and 5 bases from J, with 7 bases between. The CDR3 loop is CSARDDRTEAFF. In DNA form, the CDR3 reads TGCAGTGCTAGAGATGACAGGACTGAAGCTTTCTTT.

The V and J genes are TRBV7-2 and TRBJ2-7, with 8 bases that match TRBD2. This CDR3 has 13 residues. Germline trimming cut 3 bases from V and 7 bases from J; bases unmatched to any gene: 5. Looked up from germline, CDR1 is SGHTA and CDR2 is FQGNSA. In DNA, the CDR3 is TGTGCCAGCAGCTTTGGGCTAGCGGGTGAGCAGTACTTC. Translation: CASSFGLAGEQYF.